The present T cell receptor beta chain was sequenced within a study of siplizumab effects on memory and regulatory T cells. Germline lookup yields CDR1 ENHRY and CDR2 SYGVKD. V was trimmed by 3 bases and J by 3 bases, leaving 9 bases between them. CDR3 length: 13 residues. Concerning this clone itself: Its antigen is as yet unknown.

Findings and limits, study-wide: Only a minority of proliferating CD4+ or CD8+ clones had an assignable naive or memory phenotype, with roughly 80-96% lacking one.

Generated by immunoSEQ multiplex PCR, the TCRdb table keeps only in-frame clones and is missing some. The sample carries approximately 91,000 clones, more than 85% recorded once. This TCR was sampled from a human donor in good health. The gene calls are TRBV10-3 and TRBJ2-7; D perhaps matches TRBD1 (6 bases). Sequenced material: CD8+ T cells sorted from blood. The CDR3 reads CAISDRGDYEQYF. Here the CDR3 DNA reads TGTGCCATCAGTGACAGGGGAGACTACGAGCAGTACTTC.